The 9 T cell receptor beta chains reported below all come from one sample, sequenced in a study of human T cells and chemical hapten exposure. TCRdb redid the calling of the RACE reads with MiXCR, one entry per CDR3 protein. The table has under 300,000 distinct CDR3 sequences, around 7.3% seen once. The time point here: pre-sensitization, week 0. Treatment: therapeutic diphenylcyclopropenone sensitization with weekly scalp DPC. Material: whole blood, obtained in connection with sensitization to the hapten diphenylcyclopropenone (DPC). Every receptor here comes from a man between 18 and 29 years old with alopecia areata. Some clones in this sample may be carry-over from other donors' samples.

The sample holds many counts of this clonotype. V usage is TRBV12-3 or TRBV12-4 and J usage is TRBJ1-5; 10 bases match TRBD1. V trimming: 6 bases; J trimming: 2 bases; junction bases outside the gene matches: 4. This CDR3 is 15 amino acids long. CDR3 nucleotides: TGTGCCAGCAGCTTGGGGACAGGGGGCAATCAGCCCCAGCATTTT. It codes for CASSLGTGGNQPQHF.

The chain is built from TRBV19 and TRBJ1-4, with TRBD1 matching 9 bases. The CDR3 spans 20 residues. V shed 0 bases, J shed 3 bases, and the junction held 14 bases outside the gene matches. CDR1 is LNHDA and CDR2 is SQIVND in the germline V gene (reference sequence). CDR3 in DNA: TGTGCCAGTAGTATAGATCCGACCGGGACAGGGATGTCATCTAATGAAAAACTGTTTTTT. Translating gives CASSIDPTGTGMSSNEKLFF. Supplemented by reference TRBV19 and TRBJ1-4, the full variable domain reads DGGITQSPKYLFRKEGQNVTLSCEQNLNHDAMYWYRQDPGQGLRLIYYSQIVNDFQKGDIAEGYSVSREKKESFPLTVTSAQKNPTAFYLCASSIDPTGTGMSSNEKLFFGSGTQLSVL.

Ten or more counts support this clonotype. The chain uses TRBV7-2 and TRBJ1-5, with unresolved D. Looked up from germline, CDR1 is SGHTA and CDR2 is FQGNSA. This CDR3 contains 15 residues. V lost 5 bases and J 1 base, leaving 12 bases between the germline ends. The CDR3 region has the DNA TGTGCCAGCAGCGTAGGTGCGGGGAGCAATCAGCCCCAGCATTTT. Its translation is CASSVGAGSNQPQHF.

This clonotype occurred a few times. V gene TRBV2 combines with J gene TRBJ1-1; D may be TRBD1 (5 bases). The CDR3 covers 14 residues. Per the germline V gene, CDR1 is SNHLY and CDR2 is FYNNEI. V gave up 2 bases and J gave up 4 bases, with 11 bases separating them. The CDR3 sequence: CASSEKGLVTEAFF. The DNA for the CDR3 is TGTGCCAGCAGTGAAAAGGGGCTGGTCACTGAAGCTTTCTTT. Combining the CDR3 with reference TRBV2 and TRBJ1-1 gives the whole variable domain EPEVTQTPSHQVTQMGQEVILRCVPISNHLYFYWYRQILGQKVEFLVSFYNNEISEKSEIFDDQFSVERPDGSNFTLKIRSTKLEDSAMYFCASSEKGLVTEAFFGQGTRLTVV.

This clonotype was seen a handful of times. The chain employs TRBV28 and TRBJ1-5; TRBD1 agrees at 7 bases. Germline V gene lookup returns CDR1 MDHEN and CDR2 SYDVKM. Trimming cost V 8 bases and J 5 bases; bases outside gene matches: 6. CDR3 length equals 13 residues. The CDR3 is CASPDRVDQPQHF. CDR3 in DNA: TGTGCCAGCCCTGACAGGGTGGATCAGCCCCAGCATTTT.

The J gene is TRBJ2-2, the V gene TRBV4-1; possibly TRBD2 for D (5 bases). CDR3 length: 18 residues. In germline, CDR1 is MGHRA, CDR2 YSYEKL. Trimming cost V 0 bases and J 5 bases, with 19 bases left between them. The CDR3 DNA is TGCGCCAGCAGCCAAGAACGGGAAGACACCCGACGAACCGGGGAGCTGTTTTTT. Its protein product is CASSQEREDTRRTGELFF.

There are a few counts of this clonotype. This sequence joins TRBV7-2 and TRBJ1-4; no clear D. V gave up 4 bases and J gave up 4 bases, with 13 bases separating them. The CDR3 has 15 residues. Germline loops: CDR1 SGHTA, CDR2 FQGNSA. The CDR3 loop reads CASSYTLGLNEKLFF. Written as DNA, the CDR3 is TGTGCCAGCAGCTACACACTGGGTCTTAATGAAAAACTGTTTTTT. The complete variable domain, with remaining parts taken from reference TRBV7-2 and TRBJ1-4, reads GAGVSQSPSNKVTEKGKDVELRCDPISGHTALYWYRQSLGQGLEFLIYFQGNSAPDKSGLPSDRFSAERTGGSVSTLTIQRTQQEDSAVYLCASSYTLGLNEKLFFGSGTQLSVL.

This clonotype was counted between two and nine times. The chain links TRBV6-2 or TRBV6-3 to TRBJ1-1; D perhaps matches TRBD1 (6 bases). The CDR3 is made up of 14 amino acids. Germline CDR1 MNHEY, CDR2 SVGEGT. Trimming removed 7 bases at V and 4 bases at J, with 16 bases between. The CDR3 protein is CASTYRALITEAFF. In DNA form, the CDR3 reads TGTGCCAGCACCTACAGGGCTTTGATCACTGAAGCTTTCTTT.

This clonotype was detected only a few times. The chain couples TRBV7-9 to TRBJ2-2; tentative D call: TRBD1 (5 bases). This CDR3 contains 15 residues. V was pared by 3 bases and J by 3 bases, with 11 bases between. The germline CDR1 and CDR2 sequences are SEHNR and FQNEAQ (reference sequence). CDR3 sequence (DNA): TGTGCCAGCAGCTTCCGGACATATTACACCGGGGAGCTGTTTTTT. This encodes CASSFRTYYTGELFF.